Following are 20 T cell receptor beta chains from one sample sequenced in a study of T cell responses to AZD1222 COVID-19 vaccine. Using immunoSEQ multiplex PCR, the repertoire was profiled, and TCRdb retains in-frame clones only, with some absent. The sample lists about 89,000 clones, around 83% seen once, with 5.6% in the top ten. The sequences come from peripheral blood, collected 28 days after the second AZD1222 dose. These receptors came from an adult who received the AZD1222 COVID-19 vaccine.

The chain carries TRBV3-1 (or the pseudogene TRBV3-2) and TRBJ2-5; D call uncertain. V shed 0 bases and J shed 4 bases, with 6 bases lying between them. The CDR3 has 13 amino acids. Germline values: CDR1 LGHDT, CDR2 YNNKEL (reference sequence). CDR3: CASSQDRAETQYF. As DNA, the CDR3 is TGTGCCAGCAGCCAAGATCGGGCAGAGACCCAGTACTTC.

The V gene is TRBV11-3, the J gene TRBJ2-2; 9 bases are shared with TRBD2. The CDR3 sequence is 15 residues long. With 1 base clipped from V and 7 bases from J, the junction kept 4 bases outside the gene matches. The germline CDR1 and CDR2 sequences are SGHNT and YENEEA. The CDR3 loop is CASSLASGKVGELFF. The CDR3, as DNA: TGTGCCAGCAGCTTAGCTAGCGGGAAGGTCGGGGAGCTGTTTTTT.

This chain joins TRBV5-5 and TRBJ2-3; TRBD1 is a possible D gene (6 bases). V gave up 4 bases and J gave up 0 bases, with 9 bases separating them. The CDR3 sequence is 14 residues long. The germline gives CDR1 SGHKS, CDR2 YYEKEE (reference sequence). CDR3 nucleotide sequence: TGTGCCAGCAGCCAGGGGCCTAGCACAGATACGCAGTATTTT. Protein sequence: CASSQGPSTDTQYF.

This clone was counted a single time. The CDR3 sequence is CASSHGLVEPQHF. DNA for the CDR3: TGTGCCAGCAGCCACGGGTTAGTGGAGCCCCAGCATTTT. The rearrangement uses TRBV7-9 and TRBJ1-5; unclear D gene. V lost 5 bases and J lost 8, with 13 bases in between. This CDR3 comprises 13 residues. Germline loops: CDR1 SEHNR, CDR2 FQNEAQ (reference sequence). The whole variable domain, remainder taken from reference TRBV7-9 and TRBJ1-5, is DTGVSQNPRHKITKRGQNVTFRCDPISEHNRLYWYRQTLGQGPEFLTYFQNEAQLEKSRLLSDRFSAERPKGSFSTLEIQRTEQGDSAMYLCASSHGLVEPQHFGDGTRLSIL.

The J gene is TRBJ1-1, the V gene TRBV6-4; TRBD1 agrees at 11 bases. Germline-derived CDR1 and CDR2 are MRHNA and SNTAGT. The trim removed 10 bases at V and 2 bases at J, leaving 9 bases unmatched. The CDR3 totals 15 residues. CDR3 coding DNA: TGTGCCACCCTCCGGGACAGGGGGGGAAACACTGAAGCTTTCTTT. Protein: CATLRDRGGNTEAFF.

V and J are TRBV28 and TRBJ1-5; possibly TRBD1 for D (5 bases). Germline CDR1 reads MDHEN; CDR2 reads SYDVKM. Trimming removed 8 bases at V and 4 bases at J, with 12 bases between. The length of the CDR3 is 13 residues. The CDR3 spells CASRRDGNQPQHF. Here the CDR3 DNA reads TGTGCCAGCCGTAGGGACGGGAATCAGCCCCAGCATTTT.

In this sample, this clone turned up a few times. The V call is TRBV15, the J call TRBJ2-7; TRBD2 agrees at 7 bases. The CDR3 runs to 16 residues. Germline trimming cut 0 bases from V and 2 bases from J; bases unmatched to any gene: 7. The germline CDR1 and CDR2 sequences are LNHNV and YYDKDF (reference sequence). The CDR3 spells CATSRDFAGGTYEQYF. In nucleotides, the CDR3 is TGTGCCACCAGCAGAGATTTTGCCGGGGGGACCTACGAGCAGTACTTC.

The J gene is TRBJ2-7, the V gene TRBV13; 9 bases agree with TRBD2. The CDR3 loop spans 16 amino acids. The germline V gene has CDR1 PRHDT and CDR2 FYEKMQ (reference sequence). After removal of 5 bases from V and 4 bases from J, the junction contained 12 bases not matched to a gene. The CDR3 is CASSLQNLAGLYEQYF. The CDR3 DNA sequence: TGTGCCAGCAGCCTACAGAACCTAGCGGGACTATACGAGCAGTACTTC.

There are a few counts of this clone. The rearrangement links TRBV28 to TRBJ1-4; 7 positions agree with TRBD1. Germline V gene lookup returns CDR1 MDHEN and CDR2 SYDVKM. CDR3 length: 14 amino acids. The J segment lost 4 bases and the V segment lost 6 bases, leaving 5 bases of the junction unmatched. In nucleotides, the CDR3 is TGTGCCAGCAGCTCCGGGACAGTTAATGAAAAACTGTTTTTT. Protein product: CASSSGTVNEKLFF.

This sequence joins TRBV18 and TRBJ2-7, with D possibly being TRBD1 or TRBD2 (6 bases each). The CDR3 is 18 amino acids. Germline CDR1 is KGHSH and CDR2 is LQKENI. Trimming took 2 bases from V and 1 from J, leaving 21 bases between them. The CDR3 is CASSPSGGGRRGSYEQYF. Written as DNA, the CDR3 is TGTGCCAGCTCACCATCCGGGGGCGGGCGGAGAGGATCCTACGAGCAGTACTTC.

The chain carries TRBV28 and TRBJ2-7; 12 nucleotides agree with TRBD1. Germline V CDR1 and CDR2: MDHEN, SYDVKM. V shed 6 bases, J shed 4 bases, and the junction held 7 bases outside the gene matches. This CDR3 region has 15 residues. This CDR3 is CASRPPGQGAYEQYF. CDR3 nucleotides: TGTGCCAGCAGGCCACCGGGACAGGGGGCTTACGAGCAGTACTTC.

The rearrangement uses TRBV12-3 or TRBV12-4 and TRBJ1-3, with D maybe TRBD1 (6 bases). The V and J ends lost 11 bases and 0 bases respectively, with 11 bases between them. CDR3 size: 13 residues. The CDR3 reads CAGQSSSGNTIYF. CDR3 in DNA: TGTGCCGGACAGTCGTCCTCTGGAAACACCATATATTTT.

This clone was counted between two and nine times. J is TRBJ1-2 and V is TRBV18, with TRBD1 matching 7 bases. Germline V lookup: CDR1 KGHSH, CDR2 LQKENI. The CDR3 contains 15 residues. Losses at the gene ends were 5 bases for V and 4 bases for J; bases not matched to a gene: 10. The CDR3 is CASSNDRDDSYGYTF. CDR3 DNA sequence: TGTGCCAGCTCAAACGACAGGGATGATAGCTATGGCTACACCTTC.

This clone was counted a few times. The V gene is TRBV4-2, the J gene TRBJ1-1, with unresolved D. This CDR3 has 14 residues. Trimming pared 4 bases from V and 0 bases from J, leaving 9 bases between. Germline V gene lookup returns CDR1 LGHNA and CDR2 YNFKEQ. The CDR3 loop reads CASSRPDLNTEAFF. CDR3 nucleotides: TGTGCCAGCAGCCGTCCCGACTTGAACACTGAAGCTTTCTTT.

The rearrangement joins TRBV28 to TRBJ2-7; D might be TRBD2 (6 bases). CDR3 length equals 14 residues. The germline CDR1 and CDR2 sequences are MDHEN and SYDVKM. V lost 6 bases, J lost 8 bases, and 20 bases lay in between. This CDR3 is CASSPQGGLLKQYF. CDR3 sequence (DNA): TGTGCCAGCAGCCCGCAAGGCGGACTATTGAAGCAGTACTTC. The full variable domain, completed using reference TRBV28 and TRBJ2-7, is DVKVTQSSRYLVKRTGEKVFLECVQDMDHENMFWYRQDPGLGLRLIYFSYDVKMKEKGDIPEGYSVSREKKERFSLILESASTNQTSMYLCASSPQGGLLKQYFGPGTRLTVT.

This chain links TRBV5-4 with TRBJ2-3; tentative D call: TRBD2 (5 bases). The CDR3 runs to 15 residues. CDR1 is SGHNT, CDR2 YYREEE, per germline (reference sequence). The V end lost 1 base, the J end lost 5 bases, and 14 bases lay between the germline ends. The CDR3 here is CASSLSGSAVDTQYF. The CDR3 nucleotides read TGTGCCAGCAGCTTGAGTGGTAGCGCGGTAGATACGCAGTATTTT.

The chain joins TRBV4-2 to TRBJ1-4; a weak D match, TRBD1 (6 bases). The CDR3 has 17 amino acids. Trimming pared 3 bases from V and 3 bases from J, leaving 17 bases between. The V gene's germline CDR1 is LGHNA and CDR2 YNFKEQ. CDR3 nucleotide sequence: TGTGCCAGCAGCCACAGCGGCCAGGGGAGTTCTAATGAAAAACTGTTTTTT. Its translation is CASSHSGQGSSNEKLFF.

The V and J genes are TRBV27 and TRBJ1-1; a weak D match, TRBD1 (6 bases). V lost 2 bases and J 1 base, leaving 11 bases between the germline ends. Per germline, CDR1 MNHEY and CDR2 SMNVEV (reference sequence). There are 15 residues in the CDR3. CDR3 sequence (DNA): TGTGCCAGCAGTTTAACAGGGACGGGGAACACTGAAGCTTTCTTT. Protein sequence: CASSLTGTGNTEAFF.

This clone has a handful of counts. The genes are TRBV30 and TRBJ2-7; D not certain. This CDR3 comprises 12 residues. Looked up from germline, CDR1 is GTSNPN and CDR2 is SVGIG (reference sequence). Trimming cost V 2 bases and J 2 bases, with 7 bases left between them. Written as DNA, the CDR3 is TGTGCCTGGAGTTTGTCCCCCTACGAGCAGTACTTC. Residues: CAWSLSPYEQYF.

The chain employs TRBV6-5 and TRBJ2-1; 7 nucleotides agree with TRBD2. In germline, CDR1 is MNHEY, CDR2 SVGAGI. Trimming removed 11 bases from V and 3 bases from J; junction bases left unmatched: 4. The CDR3 has 12 amino acids. CDR3 sequence (DNA): TGTGCCCGCGGGGGTAACTACAATGAGCAGTTCTTC. It yields the protein CARGGNYNEQFF.